The next 30 T cell receptor beta chains were all read from a single sample in a study of T cell repertoires in cytomegalovirus infection. MiXCR, applied by TCRdb to the reads, yields one record per CDR3 protein. The profile shows hundreds of thousands of distinct CDR3 sequences, roughly a sixth of them singletons. Sequenced sample: PBMCs. The origin of the receptors is a human donor in good health (CMV status not recorded). Some clones in this sample may be carry-over from other donors' samples.

This clonotype has a handful of counts. V is TRBV7-2 and J is TRBJ2-7, with TRBD2 matching over 15 bases. There are 18 residues in the CDR3. V was pared by 4 bases and J by 3 bases, with 10 bases of the junction left unmatched. Germline V gene sequence: CDR1 SGHTA, CDR2 FQGNSA. This CDR3 is CASSSLPGLAGGHYEQYF. For the CDR3, the DNA is TGTGCCAGCAGCTCCCTCCCGGGACTAGCGGGGGGCCACTACGAGCAGTACTTC.

This rearrangement joins TRBV7-4 to TRBJ2-3; D is perhaps TRBD2 (5 bases). V gave up 5 bases and J gave up 6 bases, with 21 bases separating them. The CDR3 is 16 amino acids. Germline-derived CDR1 and CDR2 are SGHVT and SQSDAQ. CDR3 bases: TGTGCCAGCAGCCACGAACGGAACGGCGGGTACGATACGCAGTATTTT. It encodes CASSHERNGGYDTQYF.

In its sample, this clonotype was seen many times. The chain has TRBV7-9 and TRBJ1-2; D possibly corresponds to TRBD1 (5 bases). The CDR3 is 17 residues long. Trimming removed 5 bases from V and 1 base from J, with 20 bases in between. Germline assignment: CDR1 SEHNR and CDR2 FQNEAQ (reference sequence). The CDR3 DNA reads TGTGCCAGCAGCCACGAATCGGGGGAGACGGATAACTATGGCTACACCTTC. Translated: CASSHESGETDNYGYTF.

The chain is built from TRBV28 and TRBJ1-1, with a tentative D call TRBD1 (5 bases). CDR1 and CDR2 from the germline V gene are MDHEN and SYDVKM. The CDR3 consists of 15 residues. Trimming took 6 bases from V and 2 from J, leaving 16 bases between them. The chain's CDR3 is CASSWTISGNTEAFF. CDR3 DNA: TGTGCCAGCAGCTGGACAATATCGGGTAACACTGAAGCTTTCTTT.

This clonotype was seen many times. The J gene is TRBJ2-7, the V gene TRBV5-6; no clear D. This CDR3 has 15 residues. In germline, CDR1 is SGHDT, CDR2 YYEEEE. V shed 0 bases and J shed 0 bases, with 10 bases lying between them. The CDR3 coding sequence is TGTGCCAGCAGCTTGGTGAGCTGGAGCTCCTACGAGCAGTACTTC. Residues: CASSLVSWSSYEQYF. Full variable domain (remainder filled in from reference TRBV5-6 and TRBJ2-7): DAGVTQSPTHLIKTRGQQVTLRCSPKSGHDTVSWYQQALGQGPQFIFQYYEEEERQRGNFPDRFSGHQFPNYSSELNVNALLLGDSALYLCASSLVSWSSYEQYFGPGTRLTVT.

This clonotype was counted between two and nine times. The J gene is TRBJ2-7, the V gene TRBV6-1; TRBD1 aligns across 8 bases. The CDR3 extends over 14 amino acids. V was clipped by 5 bases and J by 5 bases; unmatched bases: 8. CDR1 and CDR2 from the germline V gene are MNHNS and SASEGT. Here the CDR3 reads CASSSTGGTHEQYF. CDR3 bases: TGTGCCAGCAGTTCAACAGGGGGGACCCACGAGCAGTACTTC.

The chain couples TRBV6-6 to TRBJ2-5; D is perhaps TRBD1 (5 bases). Looked up from germline, CDR1 is MNHNY and CDR2 is SVGAGI (reference sequence). Trimming took off 7 bases at V and 5 bases at J, with 5 bases between the two ends. The CDR3 has 10 amino acids. The CDR3 loop reads CASKGETQYF. Here the CDR3 DNA reads TGTGCCAGCAAGGGGGAGACCCAGTACTTC.

The V and J genes are TRBV20-1 and TRBJ2-5, with 7 bases matching TRBD2. This CDR3 is built from 14 residues. Per germline, CDR1 DFQATT and CDR2 SNEGSKA (reference sequence). Germline trimming cut 3 bases from V and 3 bases from J; bases unmatched to any gene: 7. The CDR3 region is CSAREGGREETQYF. The CDR3 DNA follows: TGCAGTGCTAGGGAGGGAGGGAGAGAAGAGACCCAGTACTTC.

The gene calls are TRBV7-6 and TRBJ2-7; a possible D gene is TRBD1 (5 bases). V was shortened by 0 bases and J by 2 bases, with 8 bases between the two germline ends. CDR3 size: 14 residues. Germline assignment: CDR1 SGHVS and CDR2 FNYEAQ. This CDR3 is CASSLADTAYEQYF. In DNA, the CDR3 is TGTGCCAGCAGCTTAGCGGACACCGCCTACGAGCAGTACTTC.

This clonotype came up many times. The J gene is TRBJ2-7, the V gene TRBV4-3; TRBD2 aligns across 7 bases. This CDR3 region has 17 residues. Looked up from germline, CDR1 is LGHNA and CDR2 is YSLEER. V dropped 4 bases and J dropped 3; count of bases not matched to a gene: 15. The CDR3 spells CASSPSYPGGTFYEQYF. The CDR3 nucleotides are TGCGCCAGCAGCCCATCATATCCGGGGGGAACGTTCTACGAGCAGTACTTC.

The J gene is TRBJ1-1, the V gene TRBV12-3 or TRBV12-4; D call uncertain. The CDR3 has 15 residues. The ends were cut back, 3 bases at V and 4 bases at J, with 15 bases in the middle. Here the CDR3 reads CASSLRFGVRTEAFF. The CDR3 DNA reads as TGTGCCAGCAGTTTGCGCTTCGGGGTACGCACTGAAGCTTTCTTT.

This clonotype occurred a few times. The CDR3 reads CASSLVAGEGNEQFF. CDR3 in DNA: TGTGCCAGCAGCTTAGTGGCAGGGGAGGGCAATGAGCAGTTCTTC. The J gene is TRBJ2-1, the V gene TRBV13; maybe TRBD2 (7 bases). The CDR3 runs to 15 residues. The ends were cut back, 1 base at V and 6 bases at J, with 13 bases in the middle. Germline V gene data show CDR1 as PRHDT and CDR2 as FYEKMQ (reference sequence).

This clonotype has a handful of counts. The chain carries TRBV4-1 and TRBJ2-7; D gene uncertain. The V end lost 0 bases, the J end lost 1 base, and 7 bases lay between the germline ends. CDR3 size: 14 residues. Germline V gene lookup returns CDR1 MGHRA and CDR2 YSYEKL. The CDR3 sequence is CASSQDQASYEQYF. In nucleotides, the CDR3 is TGCGCCAGCAGCCAAGACCAGGCGTCCTACGAGCAGTACTTC.

The genes are TRBV28 and TRBJ1-6; D not certain. The V and J ends lost 2 bases and 9 bases respectively, with 14 bases between them. This CDR3 has 15 residues. Germline V gene data show CDR1 as MDHEN and CDR2 as SYDVKM. The CDR3 DNA reads as TGTGCCAGCAGTTTAGAAGTAAACAGCGGTTCACCCCTCCACTTT. Protein: CASSLEVNSGSPLHF.

This chain links TRBV6-6 with TRBJ1-2; TRBD1 matches 9 bases. V lost 2 bases to trimming and J lost 8 bases; unmatched junction nucleotides: 9. The CDR3 covers 15 residues. Per the germline V gene, CDR1 is MNHNY and CDR2 is SVGAGI (reference sequence). The CDR3 coding sequence is TGTGCCAGCAGTTACGGCGAGGGACAGGGACGCGGCTACACCTTC. Translation gives CASSYGEGQGRGYTF.

Ten or more counts support this clonotype. This rearrangement joins TRBV28 to TRBJ2-3, with TRBD2 matching 12 bases. Looked up from germline, CDR1 is MDHEN and CDR2 is SYDVKM. This CDR3 spans 17 amino acids. Trimming removed 6 bases from V and 1 base from J; junction bases left unmatched: 8. The CDR3 is CASRVTSGGTRTDTQYF. The DNA of the CDR3 is TGTGCCAGCAGGGTGACTAGCGGGGGAACCCGCACAGATACGCAGTATTTT.

This clonotype was seen at least ten times. V is TRBV5-6 and J is TRBJ1-5; weak D call: TRBD1 (6 bases). Trimming pared 4 bases from V and 7 bases from J, leaving 12 bases between. Germline loops: CDR1 SGHDT, CDR2 YYEEEE. The CDR3 covers 13 residues. This CDR3 reads CASSEQGFQPQHF. Here the CDR3 DNA reads TGTGCCAGCAGCGAACAGGGTTTCCAGCCCCAGCATTTT.

Here the CDR3 DNA reads TGTGCCAGCAGAGTGGCAGGGAACACCGGGGAGCTGTTTTTT. It yields the protein CASRVAGNTGELFF. The chain links TRBV6-4 to TRBJ2-2; D ambiguous. The CDR3 has 14 residues. Germline lookup yields CDR1 MRHNA and CDR2 SNTAGT. Trimming removed 6 bases at V and 1 base at J, with 9 bases between.

This chain joins TRBV10-3 and TRBJ1-5; possible D gene TRBD1, 5 bases. CDR3 length: 14 residues. Looked up from germline, CDR1 is ENHRY and CDR2 is SYGVKD. V was cut by 6 bases and J by 5 bases, with 14 bases left in between. The CDR3 sequence is CAIRGDFGDQPQHF. CDR3 nucleotide sequence: TGTGCCATCAGGGGGGACTTCGGAGATCAGCCCCAGCATTTT.

Many counts were recorded for this clonotype. An end of the junction differs from the germline gene, which may be a read error. The chain couples TRBV5-1 to TRBJ2-1; 7 nucleotides agree with TRBD2. Germline V gene data show CDR1 as SGHRS and CDR2 as YFSETQ. This CDR3 is 14 amino acids long. CDR3 residues: CASSLSGAYNEQFF. The DNA for the CDR3 is TGTGCCAGCAGCTTAAGCGGGGCTTACAATGAGCAGTTCTTC.

This chain uses TRBV18 with TRBJ2-5; TRBD2 might be the D (5 bases). The germline V gene has CDR1 KGHSH and CDR2 LQKENI. The CDR3 is 13 amino acids. V was cut by 3 bases and J by 4 bases, with 9 bases left in between. The DNA for the CDR3 is TGTGCCAGCTCACCCCAAGAGGGAGAGACCCAGTACTTC. Translating it yields CASSPQEGETQYF.

This clonotype was recorded at least ten times. The chain links TRBV7-2 to TRBJ2-7; 7 bases are a match to TRBD1. The CDR3 sequence is 13 residues long. CDR1 is SGHTA and CDR2 is FQGNSA in the germline V gene. The ends lost 6 bases at V and 8 bases at J; junction bases unmatched: 10. This CDR3 reads CASRPPRDSKQYF. In DNA form, the CDR3 reads TGTGCCAGCAGACCACCCCGGGACAGCAAGCAGTACTTC.

This clonotype was recorded many times. The chain has TRBV7-8 and TRBJ2-1, with TRBD2 matching 9 bases. CDR3 length equals 17 residues. Germline V gives CDR1 SGHVS, CDR2 FQNEAQ. J was trimmed by 7 bases and V by 5 bases; bases with no gene match: 15. In DNA, the CDR3 is TGTGCCAGCAGCCCGGTTCTAGCGGGGCCGATGGGTAATGAGCAGTTCTTC. Amino acid sequence: CASSPVLAGPMGNEQFF. The variable domain in full, with the rest retrieved from reference TRBV7-8 and TRBJ2-1, is GAGVSQSPRYKVAKRGQDVALRCDPISGHVSLFWYQQALGQGPEFLTYFQNEAQLDKSGLPSDRFFAERPEGSVSTLKIQRTQQEDSAVYLCASSPVLAGPMGNEQFFGPGTRLTVL.

This chain joins TRBV6-5 and TRBJ2-5; no clear D. The V gene's germline CDR1 is MNHEY and CDR2 SVGAGI. With 0 bases removed from V and 4 bases from J, the gap between germline ends came to 21 bases. The CDR3 extends over 18 amino acids. CDR3 amino acids: CASSYSGFGGLSGETQYF. In DNA form, the CDR3 reads TGTGCCAGCAGTTACTCTGGTTTTGGCGGCCTTTCGGGAGAGACCCAGTACTTC.

This clonotype was detected only once. The chain combines TRBV18 with TRBJ1-3, with 10 bases fitting TRBD1. The CDR3 loop spans 16 amino acids. CDR1 is KGHSH, CDR2 LQKENI, per germline. J gave up 7 bases and V 6 bases, and 12 bases lay outside the gene matches. The CDR3 DNA follows: TGTGCCAGCTCGCCTCTTGACAGGGGGCTTAGGAACACCATATATTTT. Its protein product is CASSPLDRGLRNTIYF.

This clonotype has only a few counts. The rearrangement uses TRBV2 and TRBJ2-2; 9 nucleotides match TRBD2. The germline V gene encodes CDR1 SNHLY and CDR2 FYNNEI. This CDR3 is built from 14 residues. Losses at the gene ends were 7 bases for V and 2 bases for J; bases not matched to a gene: 2. The CDR3 loop is CASTRGGNTGELFF. The CDR3 nucleotides are TGTGCCAGCACGCGGGGGGGTAACACCGGGGAGCTGTTTTTT.

The chain combines TRBV20-1 with TRBJ2-1, with 7 bases matching TRBD2. V gave up 0 bases and J gave up 7 bases; unmatched junction bases: 9. CDR3 length: 15 amino acids. The germline gives CDR1 DFQATT, CDR2 SNEGSKA (reference sequence). The CDR3: CSAREVLADWNEQFF. CDR3 nucleotides: TGCAGTGCTAGAGAAGTGCTAGCGGATTGGAATGAGCAGTTCTTC.

This clonotype has just a few counts. The chain employs TRBV29-1 and TRBJ1-5, with D tentatively TRBD1 (5 bases). The CDR3 covers 13 residues. Germline CDR1 reads SQVTM; CDR2 reads ANQGSEA. The V gene lost 0 bases and the J gene lost 6 bases, with 9 bases spanning the gap. As DNA, the CDR3 is TGCAGCGTTGAAGATGATAGGGGTCAGCCCCAGCATTTT. The encoded protein is CSVEDDRGQPQHF.

This clonotype was observed a few times. The chain employs TRBV2 and TRBJ2-5, with D perhaps matching TRBD1 or TRBD2 (5 bases each). CDR3 length: 16 residues. Between the trimmed V and J ends, which lost 5 bases and 2 bases, there was a span of 18 bases. Germline V CDR1 and CDR2: SNHLY, FYNNEI. The DNA of the CDR3 is TGTGCCAGCAGTTCCATCCTCCGGGACGGACAAGAGACCCAGTACTTC. Translation gives CASSSILRDGQETQYF.

V usage is TRBV28 and J usage is TRBJ2-7; D unclear. V was clipped by 2 bases and J by 1 base, with 6 bases between them. Per the germline V gene, CDR1 is MDHEN and CDR2 is SYDVKM. The CDR3 length is 13 residues. The CDR3 is CASSLGYSYEQYF. The CDR3 DNA follows: TGTGCCAGCAGTTTAGGTTATTCCTACGAGCAGTACTTC.